These 27 T cell receptor beta chains were sequenced from one sample in a study of Ad26.COV2.S vaccination and SARS-CoV-2 variants. Indicated treatment: some 19 received Ad26.COV2.S at low or high dose, single or two shots; roughly five received placebo; per-sample allocation not given. Each sample was drawn 63 days after the first injection (of vaccine or placebo). Here immunoSEQ multiplex PCR was the method, and the copy in TCRdb shows in-frame clones only, minus some. Here the sample spans about 350,000 clones, 80% to 90% being singletons. The material sequenced was peripheral blood, taken in a trial of Ad26.COV2.S vaccine versus placebo. All receptors come from a person aged 18-60 years who received the Ad26.COV2.S COVID-19 vaccine or a placebo.

This clone occurred a few times. The chain recombines TRBV18 with TRBJ1-1; D call uncertain. The length of the CDR3 is 15 residues. Per the germline V gene, CDR1 is KGHSH and CDR2 is LQKENI. Trimming left V 2 bases short and J 1 base short, with 11 bases between. The CDR3 DNA is TGTGCCAGCTCACCAGGGTCGGGGAAGAACACTGAAGCTTTCTTT. Protein sequence: CASSPGSGKNTEAFF.

This rearrangement joins TRBV7-2 to TRBJ2-2, with D uncertain. CDR3 length: 13 residues. The germline gives CDR1 SGHTA, CDR2 FQGNSA. V was cut by 5 bases and J by 1 base, with 5 bases left in between. CDR3 nucleotide sequence: TGTGCCAGCAGCCTTCTGAACACCGGGGAGCTGTTTTTT. This gives the protein CASSLLNTGELFF.

The V gene is TRBV6-1, the J gene TRBJ1-3; D is undetermined. Germline V lookup: CDR1 MNHNS, CDR2 SASEGT. Trimming took off 3 bases at V and 1 base at J, with 13 bases between the two ends. The CDR3 runs 16 residues. CDR3 nucleotides: TGTGCCAGCAGTGACCAGGTCAAAATATCTGGAAACACCATATATTTT. Its protein is CASSDQVKISGNTIYF.

This clone was picked up one time. This chain links TRBV6-5 with TRBJ1-5; no definite D call. CDR3 length equals 13 residues. V lost 5 bases, J lost 9 bases, and 14 bases lay in between. Germline lookup yields CDR1 MNHEY and CDR2 SVGAGI. For the CDR3, the DNA is TGTGCCAGCAGTACTACTGGTGAGGGGCCCCAGCATTTT. It specifies CASSTTGEGPQHF.

The sample holds one count of this clone. The chain couples TRBV7-2 to TRBJ2-1; 10 nucleotides match TRBD2. V lost 6 bases and J lost 6; bases outside the gene matches: 8. The CDR3 is made up of 15 amino acids. Germline values: CDR1 SGHTA, CDR2 FQGNSA. In DNA, the CDR3 is TGTGCCAGCAGGGAACCGGGACTAGCGAGCAATGAGCAGTTCTTC. Translated, it gives CASREPGLASNEQFF.

The CDR3 DNA reads TGTGCCAGCAGCCAAGGAGTGGGCGGATTTGGGAAGACCCAGTACTTC. This translates into CASSQGVGGFGKTQYF. This chain connects TRBV14 to TRBJ2-5; no clear D gene. The CDR3 runs 16 residues. Germline V gene sequence: CDR1 SGHDN, CDR2 FVKESK. With 1 base removed from V and 6 bases from J, the gap between germline ends came to 18 bases.

V is TRBV7-9 and J is TRBJ2-1, with a possible D match to TRBD2 (6 bases). V lost 5 bases, J lost 5 bases, and 19 bases lay in between. Germline V gene data show CDR1 as SEHNR and CDR2 as FQNEAQ (reference sequence). The CDR3 is made up of 16 amino acids. DNA for the CDR3: TGTGCCAGCAGCCTTAGCGGTGGCGTCCTTAACAATGAGCAGTTCTTC. Translating gives CASSLSGGVLNNEQFF. The variable domain in full, completed from reference TRBV7-9 and TRBJ2-1, reads DTGVSQNPRHKITKRGQNVTFRCDPISEHNRLYWYRQTLGQGPEFLTYFQNEAQLEKSRLLSDRFSAERPKGSFSTLEIQRTEQGDSAMYLCASSLSGGVLNNEQFFGPGTRLTVL.

The chain joins TRBV3-1 (or the pseudogene TRBV3-2) to TRBJ1-2; D may be TRBD1 (6 bases). V lost 0 bases, J lost 4 bases, and 12 bases lay in between. The CDR3 loop spans 15 amino acids. Germline CDR1 is LGHDT and CDR2 is YNNKEL (reference sequence). The chain's CDR3 is CASSQDNTGSYGYTF. CDR3 coding DNA: TGTGCCAGCAGCCAAGATAACACAGGGAGCTATGGCTACACCTTC.

The CDR3 loop reads CASSPARNSPLHF. In DNA, the CDR3 is TGTGCCAGTAGCCCAGCACGTAATTCACCCCTCCACTTT. The V call is TRBV19, the J call TRBJ1-6, with D uncertain. Germline V gives CDR1 LNHDA, CDR2 SQIVND (reference sequence). V lost 6 bases and J 6 bases, leaving 9 bases between the germline ends. The length of the CDR3 is 13 residues.

This clone was seen once. The chain is built from TRBV7-8 and TRBJ2-2; D call uncertain. There are 12 residues in the CDR3. V was clipped by 8 bases and J by 6 bases, with 10 bases between them. Germline V CDR1 and CDR2: SGHVS, FQNEAQ. CDR3 in amino acids: CASRRPPGELFF. The CDR3 DNA follows: TGTGCCAGCCGCCGACCCCCCGGGGAGCTGTTTTTT.

This clone has only a few counts. This chain uses TRBV7-2 with TRBJ2-1, with 10 bases lining up with TRBD2. Germline V CDR1 and CDR2: SGHTA, FQGNSA. The J segment lost 10 bases and the V segment lost 5 bases, leaving 11 bases of the junction unmatched. This CDR3 is 15 amino acids long. The CDR3 DNA reads as TGTGCCAGCAGCCCGAGCGGGAGGGAGGGACTAGAGCAGTTCTTC. Protein sequence: CASSPSGREGLEQFF.

The chain uses TRBV12-3 or TRBV12-4 and TRBJ1-2, with D possibly TRBD1 on 5 matching bases. The CDR3 is 13 residues long. V dropped 6 bases and J dropped 8 bases, with 16 bases sitting between them. DNA for the CDR3: TGTGCCAGCAGCCCCGGGACTTTCTCGGGCTACACCTTC. This gives the protein CASSPGTFSGYTF.

V and J are TRBV7-2 and TRBJ1-5, with D possibly being TRBD1 (5 bases). From germline, CDR1 is SGHTA and CDR2 FQGNSA. Trimming took off 1 base at V and 5 bases at J, with 18 bases between the two ends. This CDR3 has 17 residues. The CDR3 sequence is CASSLVLSGTGYQPQHF. DNA for the CDR3: TGTGCCAGCAGCTTAGTATTATCCGGGACGGGATATCAGCCCCAGCATTTT. The full variable domain, rest sourced from reference TRBV7-2 and TRBJ1-5, is GAGVSQSPSNKVTEKGKDVELRCDPISGHTALYWYRQSLGQGLEFLIYFQGNSAPDKSGLPSDRFSAERTGGSVSTLTIQRTQQEDSAVYLCASSLVLSGTGYQPQHFGDGTRLSIL.

V and J are TRBV11-2 and TRBJ1-5; 7 bases align to TRBD1. V shed 5 bases and J 7 bases; nucleotides not matched to a gene: 5. The CDR3 is made up of 13 amino acids. CDR1 is SGHAT and CDR2 is FQNNGV in the germline V gene. The CDR3 sequence is CASSADRDQPQHF. CDR3 DNA: TGTGCCAGCAGCGCCGACAGGGACCAGCCCCAGCATTTT.

CDR3 nucleotide sequence: TGTGCCAGCAGTTCTCCGGTTAGGGGCCAAGAGACCCAGTACTTC. Residues: CASSSPVRGQETQYF. V and J are TRBV27 and TRBJ2-5; possibly TRBD1 for D (5 bases). CDR3 length equals 15 residues. Per germline, CDR1 MNHEY and CDR2 SMNVEV (reference sequence). V lost 4 bases and J 1 base, leaving 13 bases between the germline ends.

This chain joins TRBV5-1 and TRBJ2-1, with unresolved D. Trimming left V 0 bases short and J 4 bases short, with 11 bases between. Germline V CDR1 and CDR2: SGHRS, YFSETQ. There are 15 residues in the CDR3. The CDR3 DNA is TGCGCCAGCAGCTTGGGGCAGGTCGCGTACAATGAGCAGTTCTTC. Translating gives CASSLGQVAYNEQFF. The full variable domain, completed using reference TRBV5-1 and TRBJ2-1, is KAGVTQTPRYLIKTRGQQVTLSCSPISGHRSVSWYQQTPGQGLQFLFEYFSETQRNKGNFPGRFSGRQFSNSRSEMNVSTLELGDSALYLCASSLGQVAYNEQFFGPGTRLTVL.

The V and J genes are TRBV10-3 and TRBJ1-5; tentative D call: TRBD1 (5 bases). The CDR3 spans 14 residues. Germline-derived CDR1 and CDR2 are ENHRY and SYGVKD. The V end lost 0 bases, the J end lost 4 bases, and 7 bases lay between the germline ends. In nucleotides, the CDR3 is TGTGCCATCAGTGAGTCGAAGGGGAATCAGCCCCAGCATTTT. Translating it yields CAISESKGNQPQHF.

The chain's CDR3 is CASSRGGNSPLHF. The CDR3 nucleotides are TGTGCCAGCAGTAGGGGTGGAAATTCACCCCTCCACTTT. The chain links TRBV14 to TRBJ1-6, with a possible D match to TRBD1 (5 bases). V shed 6 bases and J shed 7 bases, with 10 bases lying between them. In germline, CDR1 is SGHDN, CDR2 FVKESK. This CDR3 spans 13 amino acids.

V gene TRBV6-1 combines with J gene TRBJ1-5; D gene unclear. Trimming removed 1 base at V and 2 bases at J, with 9 bases between. Germline V gene lookup returns CDR1 MNHNS and CDR2 SASEGT. The CDR3 contains 15 residues. In DNA form, the CDR3 reads TGTGCCAGCAGTGAAGGGGAGGTTGGCAATCAGCCCCAGCATTTT. It translates to CASSEGEVGNQPQHF.

This chain uses TRBV7-9 with TRBJ1-1; D ambiguous. V lost 3 bases, J lost 1 base, and 9 bases lay in between. This CDR3 is built from 14 residues. Germline assignment: CDR1 SEHNR and CDR2 FQNEAQ (reference sequence). Written as DNA, the CDR3 is TGTGCCAGCAGCTTTTCCCGGACGAACACTGAAGCTTTCTTT. This gives the protein CASSFSRTNTEAFF.

The chain is built from TRBV19 and TRBJ2-3; no reliable D call. The germline CDR1 and CDR2 sequences are LNHDA and SQIVND (reference sequence). This CDR3 has 12 residues. Deletions cut 3 bases from V and 4 bases from J, with 5 bases between. The CDR3 region is CASSIAADTQYF. CDR3 coding DNA: TGTGCCAGTAGTATCGCTGCAGATACGCAGTATTTT.

The V and J genes are TRBV19 and TRBJ1-6, with TRBD1 as a possible D gene (6 bases). Germline V CDR1 and CDR2: LNHDA, SQIVND (reference sequence). The CDR3 loop spans 15 amino acids. The germline V and J ends were trimmed by 5 bases and 8 bases, with 16 bases remaining between them. The CDR3 here is CASSLYRARDSPLHF. The DNA for the CDR3 is TGTGCCAGTAGTCTATACAGGGCCCGGGATTCACCCCTCCACTTT.

The gene calls are TRBV7-9 and TRBJ2-7; tentatively, D is TRBD1 (6 bases). CDR1 is SEHNR, CDR2 FQNEAQ, per germline (reference sequence). The length of the CDR3 is 13 residues. The V end was cut by 6 bases, the J end by 4 bases, with 13 bases between. The CDR3 DNA reads as TGTGCCAGCAGGAAAAGTACAGGGTACGAGCAGTACTTC. It is translated as CASRKSTGYEQYF.

V gene TRBV6-2 or TRBV6-3 combines with J gene TRBJ2-5; D not certain. Germline V gene data show CDR1 as MNHEY and CDR2 as SVGEGT. Trimming took off 2 bases at V and 4 bases at J, with 2 bases between the two ends. This CDR3 is 11 amino acids long. Here the CDR3 DNA reads TGTGCCAGCAGTTACCGAGAGACCCAGTACTTC. Protein: CASSYRETQYF.

This sequence joins TRBV9 and TRBJ2-1, with D perhaps TRBD1 or TRBD2 (5 bases each). The CDR3 sequence is 15 residues long. Trimming removed 3 bases from V and 7 bases from J, with 17 bases in between. Germline CDR1 SGDLS, CDR2 YYNGEE. DNA of the CDR3: TGTGCCAGCAGCGCATCCGGGACCGACTTAAATGAGCAGTTCTTC. Protein product: CASSASGTDLNEQFF.

The gene calls are TRBV5-1 and TRBJ2-2; a weak D match, TRBD2 (6 bases). Germline-derived CDR1 and CDR2 are SGHRS and YFSETQ. The CDR3 is made up of 14 amino acids. Trimming cost V 4 bases and J 4 bases, with 11 bases left between them. For the CDR3, the DNA is TGCGCCAGCAGCACCGCTAGCGCCACCGGGGAGCTGTTTTTT. It encodes CASSTASATGELFF.

The rearrangement joins TRBV28 to TRBJ2-1, with D tentatively TRBD2 (5 bases). CDR1 and CDR2 from the germline V gene are MDHEN and SYDVKM. V was trimmed by 7 bases and J by 8 bases, leaving 21 bases between them. CDR3 length: 15 amino acids. The CDR3: CASTPSSTRSDEQFF. The CDR3 coding sequence is TGTGCCAGCACTCCTTCAAGCACTAGATCTGATGAGCAGTTCTTC.